This T cell receptor beta chain originates from a study of blood T cells in healthy people across ages. Whole-study findings and limits: With naive T cell percentage, TCR beta diversity showed a strong correlation. The CMV status of each donor remained undetermined, and this could have confounded shifts in expanded clonotypes.

The CDR3 runs to 16 residues. Trimming at V came to 3 bases and at J to 1 base, leaving 4 bases not matched to a gene. Germline V gene sequence: CDR1 SGHTA, CDR2 FQGTGA. The table lists this clonotype with a few counts. No antigen is known for it. Through a sample-barcoded 5' primer and a J-beta primer mix, a second PCR was run for roughly 6 to 11 cycles. A template-switch adaptor that had 12 random nucleotides put a tag on each cDNA molecule. TCRdb reprocessed the 5' RACE reads via MiXCR and lists one record per CDR3 protein. The repertoire consists of hundreds of thousands of distinct CDR3 sequences, with more than 35% occurring once and the leading ten covering 15% to 20%.

This receptor was identified in an elderly man in good health. The material sequenced was blood. The rearrangement links TRBV7-3 to TRBJ2-3; 10 bases are a match to TRBD2. The CDR3 here is CASSFGTSGGTDTQYF. CDR3 bases: TGTGCCAGCAGCTTCGGTACTAGCGGGGGCACAGATACGCAGTATTTT.